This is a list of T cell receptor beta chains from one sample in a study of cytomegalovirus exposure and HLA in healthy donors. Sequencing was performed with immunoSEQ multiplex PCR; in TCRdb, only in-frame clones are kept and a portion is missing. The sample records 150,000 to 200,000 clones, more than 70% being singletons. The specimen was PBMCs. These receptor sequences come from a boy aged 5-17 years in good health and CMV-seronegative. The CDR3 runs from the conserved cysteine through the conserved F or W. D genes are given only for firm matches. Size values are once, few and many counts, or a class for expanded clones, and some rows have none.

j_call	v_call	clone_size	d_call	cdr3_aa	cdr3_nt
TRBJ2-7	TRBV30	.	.	CASTGNPYEQYF	TGTGCCAGTACAGGGAACCCCTACGAGCAGTACTTC
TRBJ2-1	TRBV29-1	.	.	CSVVGGPRNEQFF	TGCAGCGTTGTGGGGGGGCCGAGAAATGAGCAGTTCTTC
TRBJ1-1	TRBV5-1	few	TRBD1	CASSQGQTNTEAFF	TGCGCCAGCAGCCAGGGACAGACGAACACTGAAGCTTTCTTT
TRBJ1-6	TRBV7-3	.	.	CASSSSDTSPLHF	TGTGCCAGCAGCTCTAGCGACACCTCACCCCTCCACTTT
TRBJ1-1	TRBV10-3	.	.	CAIRGRLSTEAFF	TGTGCCATCAGGGGCAGGCTTAGCACTGAAGCTTTCTTT
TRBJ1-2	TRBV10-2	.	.	CASSEDRQGYTF	TGCGCCAGCAGTGAGGACAGGCAGGGCTACACCTTC
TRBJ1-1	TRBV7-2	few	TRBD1	CASSLDGQGNTEAFF	TGTGCCAGCAGCTTAGATGGACAGGGGAACACTGAAGCTTTCTTT
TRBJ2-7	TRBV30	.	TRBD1	CACRDRGRDEQYF	TGTGCCTGCAGGGACAGGGGTCGTGACGAGCAGTACTTC
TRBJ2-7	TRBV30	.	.	CAWSVRVRDYEQYF	TGTGCCTGGAGTGTACGGGTCAGGGACTACGAGCAGTACTTC
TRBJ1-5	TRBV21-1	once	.	CASSARPGGYRQPQHF	TGTGCCAGCAGCGCCCGTCCCGGGGGTTACCGTCAGCCCCAGCATTTT
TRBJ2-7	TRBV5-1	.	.	CASSLNRAYEQYF	TGCGCCAGCAGCTTGAACAGAGCCTACGAGCAGTACTTC
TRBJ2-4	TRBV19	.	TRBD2	CASSIGGGIQYF	TGTGCCAGTAGTATCGGCGGGGGCATTCAGTACTTC
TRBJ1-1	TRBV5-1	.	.	CASSRQAGVPTEAFF	TGCGCCAGCAGCAGGCAGGCCGGGGTGCCCACTGAAGCTTTCTTT
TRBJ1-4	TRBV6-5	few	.	CASSYLTETHEKLFF	TGTGCCAGCAGTTACTTAACAGAAACTCATGAAAAACTGTTTTTT
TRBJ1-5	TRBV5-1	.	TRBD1	CASSLGQGSYSNQPQHF	TGCGCCAGCAGCCTCGGACAGGGCTCTTATAGCAATCAGCCCCAGCATTTT
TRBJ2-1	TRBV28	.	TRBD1	CASSTTGLYNEQFF	TGTGCCAGCAGTACGACAGGGCTCTACAATGAGCAGTTCTTC
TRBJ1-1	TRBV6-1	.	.	CAIWSSNTEAFF	TGTGCCATCTGGAGTTCGAACACTGAAGCTTTCTTT
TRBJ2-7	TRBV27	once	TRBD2	CASRNQTSGVVYEQYF	TGTGCCAGCAGGAATCAGACTAGCGGGGTAGTCTACGAGCAGTACTTC
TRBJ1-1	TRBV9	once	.	CASSVATLGGGGNTEAFF	TGTGCCAGCAGCGTAGCAACTTTGGGGGGCGGGGGTAACACTGAAGCTTTCTTT